The subject of this entry is one T cell receptor (beta chain). Its antigen is unidentified. The germline V gene has CDR1 MNHEY and CDR2 SMNVEV (reference sequence). The CDR3 contains 14 residues. V lost 5 bases and J lost 0, with 10 bases in between. The data derive from a study of blood T cells in healthy people across ages. Regarding the study as a whole: The long-lived group displayed more naive CD4+ cells, plus higher diversity, than the aged donors did. A strong correlation between TCR beta diversity and naive T cell percentage was seen. The unknown donor CMV status may have confounded expanded clonotype changes.

It was with a sample-barcoded 5' primer and a J-beta primer mix that a second PCR of roughly 7 to 12 cycles was run. TCRdb passed the 5' RACE reads through MiXCR, listing each CDR3 protein once. The data show 800,000 to 900,000 distinct CDR3 sequences, with under 80% seen just once and about a quarter held by the top ten. The gene calls are TRBV27 and TRBJ1-2; the D is unclear. Sequencing used blood. The receptor was derived from a man aged 30-40 years in good health. The CDR3 region is CASSPYPANYGYTF. CDR3 DNA: TGTGCCAGCAGTCCTTACCCGGCTAACTATGGCTACACCTTC.